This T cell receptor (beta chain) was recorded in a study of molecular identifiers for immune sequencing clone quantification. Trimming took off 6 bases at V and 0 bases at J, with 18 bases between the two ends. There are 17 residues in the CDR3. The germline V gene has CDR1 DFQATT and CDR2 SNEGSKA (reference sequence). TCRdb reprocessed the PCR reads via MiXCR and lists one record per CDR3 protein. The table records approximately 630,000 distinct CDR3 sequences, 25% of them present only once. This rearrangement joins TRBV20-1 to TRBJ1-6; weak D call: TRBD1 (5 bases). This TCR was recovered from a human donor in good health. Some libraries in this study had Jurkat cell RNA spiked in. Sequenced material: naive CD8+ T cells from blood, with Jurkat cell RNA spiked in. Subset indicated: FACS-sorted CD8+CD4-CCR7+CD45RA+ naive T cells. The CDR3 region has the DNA TGCAGTGCAACCGACAGCCAATTGGGCTCCTATAATTCACCCCTCCACTTT. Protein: CSATDSQLGSYNSPLHF.